The 9 T cell receptor beta chains below all came from one sample that was sequenced in a study of T cells in Graves' hyperthyroidism and ophthalmopathy. From RNA transcripts, TCR beta CDR3 regions were amplified. The HTBI primer set drove a first-round RT-PCR of the TCR CDR3. TCRdb re-called the multiplex PCR reads with MiXCR, one entry per CDR3 protein. The repertoire consists of about 130,000 distinct CDR3 sequences, with roughly a fifth occurring once and the leading ten covering 60% to 70%. Sample: blood. Every receptor here comes from a woman aged 45-65 years with Graves' hyperthyroidism that later progressed to Graves' ophthalmopathy.

This clonotype was recorded a few times. The CDR3 protein is CASSYSTQQPQHF. The CDR3, as DNA: TGTGCCAGCAGTTACTCGACGCAACAGCCCCAGCATTTT. This rearrangement joins TRBV6-5 to TRBJ1-5, with D unresolved. The CDR3 is 13 amino acids. The germline CDR1 and CDR2 sequences are MNHEY and SVGAGI. Trimming stripped 0 bases from V and 7 bases from J, with 7 bases between.

Points on this clonotype: A read error may explain this, as a much larger clone is one base away. The chain has TRBV20-1 and TRBJ2-7; D possibly corresponds to TRBD2 (6 bases). CDR1 is DFQATT, CDR2 SNEGSKA, per germline (reference sequence). CDR3 size: 14 residues. V was shortened by 6 bases and J by 7 bases, with 22 bases between the two germline ends. This chain's CDR3 is CSAAGRGAFYEQYF. CDR3 in DNA: TGCAGTGCCGCCGGGAGAGGGGCTTTCTATGAGCAGTACTTC.

In this sample, this clonotype turned up many times. The chain links TRBV6-1 to TRBJ1-5, with TRBD1 matching 7 bases. Trimming removed 2 bases from V and 1 base from J; junction bases left unmatched: 2. Germline V gene sequence: CDR1 MNHNS, CDR2 SASEGT. The CDR3 consists of 15 residues. The DNA of the CDR3 is TGTGCCAGCAGTGAATCGGGACAGAGCAATCAGCCCCAGCATTTT. Translated, it gives CASSESGQSNQPQHF.

The gene calls are TRBV6-1 and TRBJ1-1; D is ambiguous. Per germline, CDR1 MNHNS and CDR2 SASEGT. V dropped 5 bases and J dropped 1 base, with 8 bases sitting between them. The CDR3 has 13 amino acids. The CDR3 DNA is TGTGCCAGCAGTCCTACAACGAACACTGAAGCTTTCTTT. Translation gives CASSPTTNTEAFF.

The CDR3 here is CSARDPGQGSFANTGELFF. The CDR3 nucleotides are TGCAGTGCTAGAGATCCGGGACAGGGAAGTTTCGCGAACACCGGGGAGCTGTTTTTT. The rearrangement uses TRBV20-1 and TRBJ2-2; 9 nucleotides align to TRBD1. The CDR3 runs 19 residues. The germline V gene has CDR1 DFQATT and CDR2 SNEGSKA (reference sequence). V shed 0 bases and J 0 bases; nucleotides not matched to a gene: 11.

This chain joins TRBV7-2 and TRBJ2-1; TRBD2 agrees at 8 bases. Germline V CDR1 and CDR2: SGHTA, FQGNSA. J lost 8 bases, V lost 8 bases, and 5 bases had no gene match. The CDR3 loop spans 12 amino acids. The CDR3, as DNA: TGTGCCAGCCAGCGGGAGCGGGATGAGCAGTTCTTC. Its protein is CASQRERDEQFF.

This clonotype was detected ten times or more. In DNA form, the CDR3 reads TGTGCCAGCAGTGAAAGGGCTAGCGGGAATGGGGAGACCCAGTACTTC. Encoded protein: CASSERASGNGETQYF. The rearrangement uses TRBV6-1 and TRBJ2-5; 9 nucleotides align to TRBD2. CDR3 length equals 16 residues. Germline V lookup: CDR1 MNHNS, CDR2 SASEGT. V trimming: 2 bases; J trimming: 5 bases; junction bases outside the gene matches: 9.

This clonotype has just a few counts. The chain links TRBV24-1 to TRBJ2-3, with D perhaps TRBD1 or TRBD2 (6 bases each). The CDR3 runs to 17 residues. In germline, CDR1 is KGHDR, CDR2 SFDVKD. V lost 5 bases and J 4 bases, leaving 21 bases between the germline ends. The CDR3 is CATSVMGEEGVADTQYF. The CDR3 DNA follows: TGTGCCACCAGTGTAATGGGAGAGGAGGGGGTGGCAGATACGCAGTATTTT.

This clonotype has more than one count but fewer than ten. The chain couples TRBV5-6 to TRBJ1-1, with D perhaps TRBD1 (5 bases). Trimming removed 0 bases at V and 5 bases at J, with 20 bases between. The germline V gene encodes CDR1 SGHDT and CDR2 YYEEEE. The CDR3 totals 17 residues. The chain's CDR3 is CASSLEGGTQSWTEAFF. Here the CDR3 DNA reads TGTGCCAGCAGCTTGGAGGGCGGGACCCAAAGTTGGACTGAAGCTTTCTTT.